This is a list of T cell receptor beta chains from one sample in a study of blood T cell repertoires in COVID-19. The method was immunoSEQ multiplex PCR; TCRdb's version includes in-frame clones alone and lacks a portion of them. Here the sample spans approximately 240,000 clones, approximately 80% being singletons. The sample was peripheral blood. The source of these receptors is a woman between 40 and 55 years old with active or convalescent COVID-19. Both conserved end residues are part of each CDR3. Fields, in order: clone size, V gene, J gene, D gene, CDR3 protein, CDR3 DNA. A D gene is named only where the DNA matches it firmly. Size values are once, few and many counts, or a class for expanded clones, and some rows have none.

.	TRBV5-1	TRBJ2-3	.	CASSQRTASSTDTQYF	TGCGCCAGCAGCCAGCGGACTGCCTCTAGCACAGATACGCAGTATTTT
.	TRBV2	TRBJ2-1	.	CASSDGYNEQFF	TGTGCCAGCAGTGACGGGTACAATGAGCAGTTCTTC
.	TRBV19	TRBJ1-2	.	CASTDSGGRYGYTF	TGTGCCAGTACCGACTCGGGGGGTCGTTATGGCTACACCTTC
.	TRBV6-4	TRBJ2-3	TRBD1	CASSEGTGGADTQYF	TGTGCCAGCAGTGAGGGGACAGGGGGCGCAGATACGCAGTATTTT
once	TRBV7-2	TRBJ2-3	TRBD2	CASSPRLAGSTDTQYF	TGTGCCAGCAGCCCGAGACTAGCGGGGAGCACAGATACGCAGTATTTT
once	TRBV7-9	TRBJ2-7	.	CASSLAGRVHEQYF	TGTGCCAGCAGCTTAGCGGGCAGGGTACACGAGCAGTACTTC
.	TRBV27	TRBJ1-6	TRBD1	CASCSRGGPLSPLHF	TGTGCCAGCTGCTCCCGAGGGGGCCCCTTGTCACCCCTCCACTTT
.	TRBV5-1	TRBJ2-7	.	CASSDPSPGLFYEQYF	TGCGCCAGCAGCGACCCATCTCCGGGACTTTTCTACGAGCAGTACTTC
.	TRBV6-5	TRBJ1-3	.	CASRLDSLSGNTIYF	TGTGCCAGCAGGCTCGACAGTCTCTCTGGAAACACCATATATTTT
.	TRBV5-1	TRBJ2-3	TRBD1	CASSLGTGVTDTQYF	TGCGCCAGCAGCTTGGGGACAGGTGTCACAGATACGCAGTATTTT
.	TRBV5-1	TRBJ1-2	.	CASSLALGGIYGYTF	TGCGCCAGCAGCTTGGCCTTAGGGGGAATCTATGGCTACACCTTC
.	TRBV7-2	TRBJ1-1	TRBD1	CASARTGANTEAFF	TGTGCCAGCGCCCGGACAGGGGCCAACACTGAAGCTTTCTTT
.	TRBV11-2	TRBJ2-1	.	CASSPTRFVNEQFF	TGTGCCAGCAGTCCTACTAGATTCGTCAATGAGCAGTTCTTC
.	TRBV7-3	TRBJ1-1	.	CASSLRGTIKPTEAFF	TGTGCCAGCAGCTTAAGAGGGACTATTAAACCCACTGAAGCTTTCTTT
.	TRBV30	TRBJ2-1	TRBD1	CAWTGGRGNEQFF	TGTGCCTGGACAGGGGGCAGGGGCAATGAGCAGTTCTTC
.	TRBV19	TRBJ1-4	.	CASRPTGTNEKLFF	TGTGCCAGTAGGCCGACGGGAACTAATGAAAAACTGTTTTTT
.	TRBV28	TRBJ1-4	.	CASSFPAQGANEKLFF	TGTGCCAGCAGTTTCCCGGCGCAGGGCGCTAATGAAAAACTGTTTTTT
.	TRBV5-4	TRBJ1-5	.	CASSLDSNQPQHF	TGTGCCAGCAGTTTAGACAGTAATCAGCCCCAGCATTTT
.	TRBV25-1	TRBJ2-7	.	CASRFRDNYEQYF	TGTGCCAGCAGGTTCCGGGACAACTACGAGCAGTACTTC
.	TRBV12-3/TRBV12-4	TRBJ1-2	TRBD1	CASTDDRVGYTF	TGTGCCAGCACCGACGACAGGGTTGGCTACACCTTC
.	TRBV9	TRBJ1-1	.	CASSRDTEAFF	TGTGCCTCCAGCAGGGACACTGAAGCTTTCTTT
.	TRBV2	TRBJ2-1	.	CASSFGVGGSFDEQFF	TGTGCCAGCAGTTTCGGGGTAGGGGGTAGTTTCGATGAGCAGTTCTTC
once	TRBV28	TRBJ1-6	.	CASSFFSTDRYNSPLHF	TGTGCCAGCAGTTTTTTTTCTACAGACCGTTATAATTCACCCCTCCACTTT
few	TRBV19	TRBJ1-1	.	CASSIKGDTEAFF	TGTGCCAGTAGTATTAAAGGAGACACTGAAGCTTTCTTT
.	TRBV10-1	TRBJ2-1	TRBD2	CASSQRGRGNYNEQFF	TGCGCCAGCAGCCAGCGGGGGCGAGGAAACTACAATGAGCAGTTCTTC
once	TRBV28	TRBJ2-2	TRBD2	CASKIAGGLAGELFF	TGTGCCAGCAAGATAGCGGGGGGGCTGGCCGGGGAGCTGTTTTTT
.	TRBV3-1/TRBV3-2	TRBJ2-3	TRBD2	CASSPSGRPDTQYF	TGTGCCAGCAGCCCAAGCGGGAGGCCAGATACGCAGTATTTT
.	TRBV5-5	TRBJ2-2	TRBD2	CASSPSGGTGELFF	TGTGCCAGCAGCCCTAGCGGGGGGACCGGGGAGCTGTTTTTT
once	TRBV11-2	TRBJ2-3	TRBD2	CASSLALIGGGVDTQYF	TGTGCCAGCAGCTTAGCTCTTATCGGGGGGGGAGTAGATACGCAGTATTTT
.	TRBV6-5	TRBJ2-2	.	CASSSQGPRNTGELFF	TGTGCCAGCAGTTCCCAGGGGCCCAGGAACACCGGGGAGCTGTTTTTT
.	TRBV10-3	TRBJ1-2	.	CAISTSLANYGYTF	TGTGCCATCAGCACGTCTCTAGCTAACTATGGCTACACCTTC
.	TRBV10-3	TRBJ1-2	TRBD1	CAIRTGGLVGYTF	TGTGCCATAAGGACAGGGGGCCTCGTTGGCTACACCTTC
once	TRBV29-1	TRBJ2-1	.	CSVEGPDEQFF	TGCAGCGTTGAAGGTCCCGATGAGCAGTTCTTC
.	TRBV5-6	TRBJ1-2	TRBD1	CASSLTGVNYGYTF	TGTGCCAGCAGCTTGACAGGGGTAAACTATGGCTACACCTTC
.	TRBV14	TRBJ1-5	TRBD1	CASSLGQQYYSNQPQHF	TGTGCCAGCAGCCTGGGACAGCAGTATTATAGCAATCAGCCCCAGCATTTT
.	TRBV7-8	TRBJ2-7	.	CASSLVHEQYF	TGTGCCAGCAGCCTCGTCCACGAGCAGTACTTC
.	TRBV15	TRBJ2-6	TRBD1	CATSDRDRGAGANVLTF	TGTGCCACCAGCGACCGGGACAGGGGGGCTGGGGCCAACGTCCTGACTTTC
.	TRBV28	TRBJ2-5	.	CASRAPEENGETQYF	TGTGCCAGCAGAGCCCCCGAGGAGAACGGCGAGACCCAGTACTTC
.	TRBV19	TRBJ1-1	.	CATIFSPGDTEAFF	TGTGCCACCATCTTTTCCCCGGGGGACACTGAAGCTTTCTTT
.	TRBV25-1	TRBJ2-3	.	CASSGRGTDTQYF	TGTGCCAGCAGTGGACGGGGAACAGATACGCAGTATTTT